This note documents a single T cell receptor (beta chain) sequence. V shed 7 bases and J shed 3 bases, with 12 bases lying between them. The CDR3 is made up of 14 amino acids. Germline lookup yields CDR1 LNHDA and CDR2 SQIVND (reference sequence). The data derive from a study of cytomegalovirus exposure and HLA in healthy donors. Primers included in the PCR were 60 Vbeta and 13 Jbeta primers. TCRdb keeps only in-frame clones here, not all; method: immunoSEQ multiplex PCR. The sample carries approximately 100,000 clones, more than 60% recorded once. The sequence was collected from a human donor in good health. This sequence joins TRBV19 and TRBJ2-2; possibly TRBD1 for D (6 bases). Sequences were obtained from PBMCs. CDR3: CASTRQADTGELFF. CDR3 DNA: TGTGCCAGTACCAGACAGGCCGACACCGGGGAGCTGTTTTTT.